The 20 T cell receptor delta chains given below trace back to one sample, sequenced in a study of gamma-delta T cells after stem cell transplantation. TCRdb re-called the RT-PCR reads using CATT. In the table there are 2,500 or so delta-chain clones, 7.5% to 8.5% of which are singletons. Material for sequencing was gamma-delta T cells. The receptors here all came from a human donor. It is not recorded whose cells these are; they may come from a transplant donor.

Concerning this clone: A much larger clonotype is one base distant, so this may be a read error. Other DNA sequences from this sample encode an identical CDR3 as well. The gene calls are TRDV2 and TRDJ1, with D perhaps TRDD2 (5 bases). Between the trimmed V and J ends, which lost 7 bases and 1 base, there was a span of 18 bases. Germline V CDR1 and CDR2: GEAIGNYY, EKD. The CDR3 spans 15 residues. In nucleotides, the CDR3 is TGTGCCTGCGACTCTCTTAACCCTTCCACCGATAAACTCATCTTT. Amino acid sequence: CACDSLNPSTDKLIF.

This clone showed up just a few times. This may stem from a read error, because a much larger clone lies one nucleotide away. The same CDR3 arises from other DNA sequences in this sample as well. The rearrangement joins TRDV2 to TRDJ1; 9 bases fit TRDD3. CDR1 and CDR2 (germline): GEAIGNYY, EKD. Germline trimming cut 1 base from V and 0 bases from J; bases unmatched to any gene: 17. The CDR3 has 20 amino acids. The CDR3 reads CACDTVLGIREGLDTDKLIF. The CDR3 DNA is TGTGCCTGTGACACGGTTTTGGGGATACGCGAAGGGTTAGACACCGATAAACTCATCTTT.

This clone turned up a few times. A far larger clone lies a single base away; this is likely a read error. This chain uses TRDV2 with TRDJ2; D is perhaps TRDD3 (5 bases). This CDR3 is 18 amino acids long. CDR1 is GEAIGNYY and CDR2 is EKD in the germline V gene. CDR3 in DNA: TGTGCCTGTGACACCGTCCGGGGGGTCCCCTCTTTGACAGCACAACCCTTCTTT. It codes for CACDTVRGVPSLTAQPFF.

Remarks on this clone: The protein that TCRdb holds for this DNA derives from a much larger clone and differs from the translated DNA at residue 5, which likely indicates a read error; the protein shown here is translated from the DNA. This sequence joins TRDV1 and TRDJ1, with 10 bases that match TRDD3. Germline CDR1 and CDR2: TSWWSYY and QGS. There are 19 residues in the CDR3. The DNA of the CDR3 is TGTGCTCTTGGGAAACTAAGCGGTTCCCTTACTGGGGGATTTGGTAAACTCATCTTT. Its translation: CALGKLSGSLTGGFGKLIF.

This clone was observed a handful of times. The rearrangement uses TRDV2 and TRDJ1, with TRDD3 identical over 8 bases. Germline lookup yields CDR1 GEAIGNYY and CDR2 EKD. V shed 3 bases and J 0 bases; nucleotides not matched to a gene: 11. The CDR3 sequence is 17 residues long. The CDR3 region has the DNA TGTGCCTGTGACGTAGTGGGGGATCGGGCTTACACCGATAAACTCATCTTT. Translation: CACDVVGDRAYTDKLIF.

By share, this clone counts as medium-sized. Germline is not matched at one junction end, which may reflect a read error. Different DNA sequences within this sample yield the same CDR3. V and J are TRDV2 and TRDJ1; D is perhaps TRDD3 (6 bases). The germline gives CDR1 GEAIGNYY, CDR2 EKD. CDR3 length: 16 residues. This chain's CDR3 is CACDTVGAKATDKLIF. As DNA, the CDR3 is TGCGCCTGTGACACCGTGGGGGCCAAAGCTACCGATAAACTCATCTTT.

This clone was detected a few times. A read error may be the cause here, since a much bigger clone is one base away. The same CDR3 is also encoded by other DNA sequences in this sample. V gene TRDV2 combines with J gene TRDJ1; TRDD3 aligns across 12 bases. V trimming: 1 base; J trimming: 0 bases; junction bases outside the gene matches: 23. This CDR3 comprises 23 residues. The germline V gene encodes CDR1 GEAIGNYY and CDR2 EKD. The CDR3 bases are TGTGCCTGTGACACGATGAGTACTGGGGGATACCCATCTAAGAGAGAGGACACCGATAAACTCATCTTT. Translating gives CACDTMSTGGYPSKREDTDKLIF.

By its share, this clone is medium-sized. The J gene is TRDJ3, the V gene TRDV2; TRDD3 agrees at 9 bases. J was trimmed by 0 bases and V by 2 bases; bases with no gene match: 19. The CDR3 extends over 23 amino acids. Germline V CDR1 and CDR2: GEAIGNYY, EKD. CDR3 coding DNA: TGTGCCTGTGACAATACCCAGGGGAATACTGGGGGACCAAGCTCCTGGGACACCCGACAGATGTTTTTC. Residues: CACDNTQGNTGGPSSWDTRQMFF.

The table lists this clone with a few counts. Only one base separates this from a far larger clonotype, so it likely reflects a read error. The V gene is TRDV2, the J gene TRDJ1; possible D gene TRDD3, 5 bases. The CDR3 covers 14 residues. V was trimmed by 3 bases and J by 2 bases, leaving 12 bases between them. Per germline, CDR1 GEAIGNYY and CDR2 EKD. CDR3 loop: CACDRLEGTDKLIF. The CDR3 DNA is TGTGCCTGTGACCGACTGGAGGGGACCGATAAACTCATCTTT.

This clone was observed a handful of times. A much larger clone differs from this one at a single base, so this may be a read error. Other DNA sequences in the same sample also yield this CDR3. The V gene is TRDV2, the J gene TRDJ3; 7 nucleotides match TRDD3. From germline, CDR1 is GEAIGNYY and CDR2 EKD. The CDR3 consists of 18 residues. CDR3 sequence (DNA): TGTGCCTGTGACACCGGGGGATCGAGCTCCTGGGATACCCGACAGATGTTTTTC. This translates into CACDTGGSSSWDTRQMFF.

This clone was found a few times. The rearrangement links TRDV1 to TRDJ1; possible D gene TRDD2, 5 bases. This CDR3 region has 16 residues. The germline V gene encodes CDR1 TSWWSYY and CDR2 QGS. Trimming left V 5 bases short and J 6 bases short, with 22 bases between. The CDR3 here is CALGNAPPTATHKLIF. CDR3 coding DNA: TGTGCTCTTGGGAACGCCCCCCCTACGGCGACTCATAAACTCATCTTT.

The chain links TRDV2 to TRDJ1; 7 bases fit TRDD3. The germline gives CDR1 GEAIGNYY, CDR2 EKD. The CDR3 is 15 amino acids. Trimming removed 1 base from V and 4 bases from J; junction bases left unmatched: 8. CDR3 nucleotide sequence: TGTGCCTGTGACACGCTGGGGGCTAAGGACGATAAACTCATCTTT. It is translated as CACDTLGAKDDKLIF.

This clone is medium-sized (0.01 to 0.1%) by share. The chain couples TRDV2 to TRDJ1; 10 nucleotides agree with TRDD3. V dropped 2 bases and J dropped 0; count of bases not matched to a gene: 5. Germline CDR1 is GEAIGNYY and CDR2 is EKD. This CDR3 is 16 amino acids long. CDR3 residues: CACDKLGDPYTDKLIF. The CDR3 nucleotides are TGTGCCTGTGACAAACTGGGGGATCCGTACACCGATAAACTCATCTTT.

This clone was seen only a few times. The chain joins TRDV2 to TRDJ3, with D possibly matching TRDD3 (6 bases). Per germline, CDR1 GEAIGNYY and CDR2 EKD. With 3 bases removed from V and 0 bases from J, the gap between germline ends came to 14 bases. The CDR3 spans 18 residues. The CDR3 region is CACDPTGTTSWDTRQMFF. The CDR3 DNA follows: TGTGCCTGTGACCCAACTGGGACCACCTCCTGGGACACCCGACAGATGTTTTTC.

Concerning this clone itself: A far more abundant clone sits one base away, making this likely a read error. V and J are TRDV2 and TRDJ1; D gene ambiguous. Trimming shortened V by 0 bases and J by 0 bases, and 16 bases separated the two germline ends. Looked up from germline, CDR1 is GEAIGNYY and CDR2 is EKD. The CDR3 is 17 amino acids. This CDR3 reads CACDTLQPGTDTDKLIF. CDR3 in DNA: TGTGCCTGTGACACCCTCCAGCCAGGGACAGACACCGATAAACTCATCTTT.

The table lists this clone with a few counts. A much more abundant neighbour one base away suggests this may be a read error. The same CDR3 arises from other DNA sequences in this sample as well. For the CDR3, the DNA is TGTGCCTGTGACACCGGCTGGGGGATAGTAGGCTCCTGGGACACCCGACAGATGTTTTTC. As protein: CACDTGWGIVGSWDTRQMFF. The J gene is TRDJ3, the V gene TRDV2, with 10 bases identical to TRDD3. The V gene's germline CDR1 is GEAIGNYY and CDR2 EKD. With V trimmed by 0 bases and J by 0 bases, 7 bases remained unmatched. The CDR3 consists of 20 residues.

In regard to this clone: This likely traces to a read error, being one base from a far larger clone. The rearrangement joins TRDV2 to TRDJ3, with TRDD3 matching 8 bases. Germline values: CDR1 GEAIGNYY, CDR2 EKD. The CDR3 length is 21 residues. This CDR3 is CACDTGFGGISSTCDTRQMFF. The DNA for the CDR3 is TGTGCCTGTGACACCGGTTTTGGGGGGATAAGTTCCACCTGTGACACCCGACAGATGTTTTTC.

This clone is large in the sample. The sample holds other DNA sequences that translate to the same CDR3. The chain joins TRDV2 to TRDJ1; 10 nucleotides line up with TRDD3. Germline trimming cut 2 bases from V and 7 bases from J; bases unmatched to any gene: 30. CDR1 and CDR2 (germline): GEAIGNYY, EKD. The CDR3 loop spans 22 amino acids. CDR3 DNA sequence: TGTGCCTGTGACATGGCCCCTTTACGTACTGGGGGATGGTCCGGGGTAGACGGTAAACTCATCTTT. It codes for CACDMAPLRTGGWSGVDGKLIF.

This clone was detected only a few times. The rearrangement uses TRDV2 and TRDJ1; 8 bases map to TRDD3. From germline, CDR1 is GEAIGNYY and CDR2 EKD. With 3 bases clipped from V and 0 bases from J, the junction kept 5 bases outside the gene matches. This CDR3 comprises 15 residues. The CDR3 DNA reads TGTGCCTGTGACGTACTACTGGGGGACACCGATAAACTCATCTTT. Translation: CACDVLLGDTDKLIF.

By sample share, this clone is large. CDR3 sequence (DNA): TGTGCCTGTGACAATCTGGGGCCCGTACCGCCTTCTACCGATAAACTCATCTTT. Protein: CACDNLGPVPPSTDKLIF. J is TRDJ1 and V is TRDV2; maybe TRDD3 (6 bases). Between the trimmed V and J ends, which lost 2 bases and 2 bases, there was a span of 23 bases. The CDR3 is made up of 18 amino acids. Germline V gene data show CDR1 as GEAIGNYY and CDR2 as EKD.